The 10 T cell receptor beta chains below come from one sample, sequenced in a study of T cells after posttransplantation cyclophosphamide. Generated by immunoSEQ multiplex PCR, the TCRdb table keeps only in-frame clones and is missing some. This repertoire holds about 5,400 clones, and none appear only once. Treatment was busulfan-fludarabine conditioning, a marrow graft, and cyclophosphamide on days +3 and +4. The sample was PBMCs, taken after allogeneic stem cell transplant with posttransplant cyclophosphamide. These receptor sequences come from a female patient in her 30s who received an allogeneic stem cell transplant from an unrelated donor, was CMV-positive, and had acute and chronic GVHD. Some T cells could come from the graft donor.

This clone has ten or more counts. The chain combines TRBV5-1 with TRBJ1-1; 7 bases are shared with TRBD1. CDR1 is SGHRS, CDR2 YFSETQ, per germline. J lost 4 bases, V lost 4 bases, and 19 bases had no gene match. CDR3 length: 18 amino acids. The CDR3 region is CASSPGRGGAELGTEAFF. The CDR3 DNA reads TGCGCCAGCAGCCCCGGAAGAGGGGGCGCAGAGTTAGGCACTGAAGCTTTCTTT.

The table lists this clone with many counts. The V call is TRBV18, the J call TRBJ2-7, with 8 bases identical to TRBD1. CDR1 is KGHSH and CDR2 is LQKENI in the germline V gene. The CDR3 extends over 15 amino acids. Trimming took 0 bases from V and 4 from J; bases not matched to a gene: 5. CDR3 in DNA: TGTGCCAGCTCACCACCCGGGACAGGAAAGTACGAGCAGTACTTC. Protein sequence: CASSPPGTGKYEQYF.

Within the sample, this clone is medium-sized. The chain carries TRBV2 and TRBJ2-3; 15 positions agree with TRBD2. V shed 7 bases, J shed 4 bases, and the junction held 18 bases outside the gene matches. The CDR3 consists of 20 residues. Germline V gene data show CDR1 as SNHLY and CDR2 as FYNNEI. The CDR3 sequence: CASKIRTSGRGVELADTQYF. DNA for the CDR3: TGTGCCAGCAAGATCAGGACTAGCGGGAGGGGAGTTGAGTTAGCAGATACGCAGTATTTT.

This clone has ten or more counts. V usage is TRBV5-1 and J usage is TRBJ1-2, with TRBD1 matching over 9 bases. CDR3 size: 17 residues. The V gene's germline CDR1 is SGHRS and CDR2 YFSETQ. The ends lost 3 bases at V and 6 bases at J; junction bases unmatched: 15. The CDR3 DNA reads TGCGCCAGCAGCTGGCCCCCGGGACAGGGTCTATATCATGGCTACACCTTC. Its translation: CASSWPPGQGLYHGYTF.

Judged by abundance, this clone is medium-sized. The CDR3 DNA reads as TGTGCCAGCAGCTTTTATGAACTAGCGGGAGGTATTCCCTACAATGAGCAGTTCTTC. This codes for CASSFYELAGGIPYNEQFF. This sequence joins TRBV5-8 and TRBJ2-1; TRBD2 agrees at 12 bases. V dropped 2 bases and J dropped 2; count of bases not matched to a gene: 11. This CDR3 comprises 19 residues. Germline loops: CDR1 SGHTS, CDR2 YDEGEE. Looking up the rest from reference TRBV5-8 and TRBJ2-1 gives the full variable domain: EAGVTQSPTHLIKTRGQQATLRCSPISGHTSVYWYQQALGLGLQFLLWYDEGEERNRGNFPPRFSGRQFPNYSSELNVNALELEDSALYLCASSFYELAGGIPYNEQFFGPGTRLTVL.

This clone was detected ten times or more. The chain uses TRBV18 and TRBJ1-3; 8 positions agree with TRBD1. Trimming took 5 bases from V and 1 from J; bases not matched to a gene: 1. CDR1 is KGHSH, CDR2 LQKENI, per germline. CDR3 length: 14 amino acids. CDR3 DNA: TGTGCCAGCTCAGGACAGGGATCTGGAAACACCATATATTTT. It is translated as CASSGQGSGNTIYF.

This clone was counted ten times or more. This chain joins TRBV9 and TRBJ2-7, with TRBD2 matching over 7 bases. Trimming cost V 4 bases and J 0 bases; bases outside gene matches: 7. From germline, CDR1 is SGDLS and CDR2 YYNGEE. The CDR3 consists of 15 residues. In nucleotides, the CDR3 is TGTGCCAGCAGCCCCGGGAGGCCCCTCTCCTACGAGCAGTACTTC. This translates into CASSPGRPLSYEQYF.

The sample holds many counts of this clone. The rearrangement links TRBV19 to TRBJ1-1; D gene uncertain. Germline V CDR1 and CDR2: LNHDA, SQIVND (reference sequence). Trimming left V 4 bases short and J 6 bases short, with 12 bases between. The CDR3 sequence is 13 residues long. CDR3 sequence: CASSTDRLAEAFF. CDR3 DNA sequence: TGTGCCAGTAGTACTGATAGATTGGCTGAAGCTTTCTTT.

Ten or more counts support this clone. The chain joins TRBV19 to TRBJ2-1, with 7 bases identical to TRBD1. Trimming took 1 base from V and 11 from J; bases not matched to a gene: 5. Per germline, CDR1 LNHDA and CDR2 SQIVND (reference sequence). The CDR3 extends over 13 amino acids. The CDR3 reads CASSIGGGMKQFF. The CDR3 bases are TGTGCCAGTAGTATAGGAGGGGGCATGAAGCAGTTCTTC.

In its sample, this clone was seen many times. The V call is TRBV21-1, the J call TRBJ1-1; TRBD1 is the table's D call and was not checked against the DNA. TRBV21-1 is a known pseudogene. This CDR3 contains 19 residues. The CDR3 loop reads CASSARQGIFDSESTEAFF. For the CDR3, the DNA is TGTGCCAGCAGCGCCCGACAGGGGATCTTCGACTCAGAGAGCACTGAAGCTTTCTTT.